The entry that follows covers one T cell receptor (beta chain) sequence. The sample originates from a study of blood T cell repertoires in COVID-19. Repertoires were generated with immunoSEQ multiplex PCR, while TCRdb's copy carries only in-frame clones and drops some. The sample has over 55,000 clones, about four fifths seen once. The CDR3 is made up of 15 amino acids. CDR1 and CDR2 from the germline V gene are SGHVS and FQNEAQ. Trimming cost V 2 bases and J 0 bases, with 8 bases left between them. Input material: peripheral blood. The clonotype comes from a man older than 75 with COVID-19, enrolled during active disease. This chain joins TRBV7-8 and TRBJ1-3; D call uncertain. DNA of the CDR3: TGTGCCAGCAGCTTAACCAGTGTCTCTGGAAACACCATATATTTT. This gives the protein CASSLTSVSGNTIYF.